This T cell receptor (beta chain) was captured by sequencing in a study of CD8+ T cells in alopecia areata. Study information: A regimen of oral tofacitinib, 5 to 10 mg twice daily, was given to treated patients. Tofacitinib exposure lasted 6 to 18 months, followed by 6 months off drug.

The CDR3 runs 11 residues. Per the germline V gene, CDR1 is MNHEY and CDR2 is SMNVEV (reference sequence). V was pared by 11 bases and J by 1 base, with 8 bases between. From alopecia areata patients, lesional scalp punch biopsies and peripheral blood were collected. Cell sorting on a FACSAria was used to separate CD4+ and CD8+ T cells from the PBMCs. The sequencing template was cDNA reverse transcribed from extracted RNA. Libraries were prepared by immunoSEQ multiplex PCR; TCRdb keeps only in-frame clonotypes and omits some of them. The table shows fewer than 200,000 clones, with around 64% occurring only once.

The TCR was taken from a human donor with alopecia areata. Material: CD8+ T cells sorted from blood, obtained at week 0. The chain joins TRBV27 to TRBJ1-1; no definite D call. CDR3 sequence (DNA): TGTGCCTCTCGACAGAACACTGAAGCTTTCTTT. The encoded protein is CASRQNTEAFF.